These 5 T cell receptor beta chains were all obtained from the same sample, sequenced in a study of T-cell memory formation after mild COVID-19. Each CDR3 protein is one row after TCRdb ran MiXCR on the 5' RACE reads. This sample carries under 400,000 distinct CDR3 sequences, approximately 29% of them seen once, and the ten largest clones take less than 15%. The sequencing input was PBMCs or a T cell subset sorted from them (not recorded which). The source is an adult woman who had mild COVID-19 (a few samples of this study predate the infection). Cell type and time point are not known.

The chain links TRBV3-1 to TRBJ2-1; TRBD2 aligns across 13 bases. CDR3 size: 22 residues. Germline values: CDR1 LGHDT, CDR2 YNNKEL (reference sequence). The trim removed 4 bases at V and 0 bases at J, leaving 18 bases unmatched. CDR3 in amino acids: CASSRPLTGTSGVVSSYNEQFF. CDR3 nucleotides: TGTGCCAGCAGCCGACCCCTTACCGGGACTAGCGGGGTAGTGAGCTCCTACAATGAGCAGTTCTTC.

The rearrangement uses TRBV30 and TRBJ2-7, with 14 bases aligning to TRBD2. The CDR3 is 16 amino acids. V lost 2 bases and J lost 0; bases outside the gene matches: 3. The V gene's germline CDR1 is GTSNPN and CDR2 SVGIG (reference sequence). The CDR3 protein is CAWSRGTSGSSYEQYF. CDR3 sequence (DNA): TGTGCCTGGAGTAGGGGGACTAGCGGGAGCTCCTACGAGCAGTACTTC.

This clonotype occurred a few times. The chain carries TRBV10-3 and TRBJ1-5; 8 nucleotides agree with TRBD1. Germline V gives CDR1 ENHRY, CDR2 SYGVKD. The CDR3 contains 14 residues. Unmatched junction bases numbered 4, after V lost 3 bases and J lost 6 bases. The CDR3 spells CAISDGQGGQPQHF. CDR3 nucleotides: TGTGCCATCAGTGACGGACAGGGCGGTCAGCCCCAGCATTTT.

The chain combines TRBV6-5 with TRBJ2-1; D ambiguous. Trimming left V 2 bases short and J 4 bases short, with 12 bases between. The CDR3 is 15 amino acids. Germline assignment: CDR1 MNHEY and CDR2 SVGAGI. CDR3 DNA sequence: TGTGCCAGCAGTTACAACCCCGATGGTTACAATGAGCAGTTCTTC. This codes for CASSYNPDGYNEQFF.

There are a few counts of this clonotype. V gene TRBV7-3 combines with J gene TRBJ2-1, with 10 positions matching TRBD2. Germline V lookup: CDR1 SGHTA, CDR2 FQGTGA. The length of the CDR3 is 18 residues. V gave up 1 base and J gave up 1 base; unmatched junction bases: 7. CDR3 protein: CASSLMSSGGPSYNEQFF. The CDR3 region has the DNA TGTGCCAGCAGCTTAATGTCTAGCGGGGGCCCTTCCTACAATGAGCAGTTCTTC.